A single sample is the source of the 11 T cell receptor beta chains below, sequenced in a study of blood T cell repertoires in COVID-19. Assay: immunoSEQ multiplex PCR; the TCRdb copy retains only in-frame clones and omits some. This table holds 120,000 to 150,000 clones, 82% found once. Sequencing input: peripheral blood. All receptors come from a human donor with acute or convalescent COVID-19. The donor label of this sample is uncertain.

This rearrangement joins TRBV19 to TRBJ1-3; D is unresolved. The V gene's germline CDR1 is LNHDA and CDR2 SQIVND (reference sequence). This CDR3 region has 15 residues. Trimming shortened V by 6 bases and J by 4 bases, and 16 bases separated the two germline ends. CDR3 sequence reads: CASSPPRGEGNTIYF. The CDR3 region has the DNA TGTGCCAGTAGCCCGCCCCGCGGGGAAGGAAACACCATATATTTT.

The V and J genes are TRBV2 and TRBJ2-3, with 9 nucleotides matching TRBD2. CDR1 is SNHLY and CDR2 is FYNNEI in the germline V gene. The CDR3 sequence is 16 residues long. With V trimmed by 3 bases and J by 0 bases, 4 bases remained unmatched. Here the CDR3 DNA reads TGTGCCAGCAGTGATCGGCTAGCGGGGAGCACAGATACGCAGTATTTT. Translation gives CASSDRLAGSTDTQYF. Looking up the rest from reference TRBV2 and TRBJ2-3 gives the full variable domain: EPEVTQTPSHQVTQMGQEVILRCVPISNHLYFYWYRQILGQKVEFLVSFYNNEISEKSEIFDDQFSVERPDGSNFTLKIRSTKLEDSAMYFCASSDRLAGSTDTQYFGPGTRLTVL.

This clone is a singleton in its sample. The chain recombines TRBV5-1 with TRBJ2-2, with 7 bases aligning to TRBD1. CDR3 length equals 15 residues. Unmatched junction bases numbered 3, after V lost 2 bases and J lost 2 bases. CDR1 is SGHRS and CDR2 is YFSETQ in the germline V gene. The CDR3 sequence is CASSLGDRNTGELFF. The CDR3 coding sequence is TGCGCCAGCAGCTTAGGGGACAGAAACACCGGGGAGCTGTTTTTT.

The chain carries TRBV7-2 and TRBJ2-7; 8 bases line up with TRBD1. Germline V gene data show CDR1 as SGHTA and CDR2 as FQGNSA. J was trimmed by 0 bases and V by 5 bases; bases with no gene match: 6. The CDR3 runs to 15 residues. This CDR3 reads CASSPTGGSSYEQYF. The CDR3 coding sequence is TGTGCCAGCAGCCCAACAGGGGGTAGCTCCTACGAGCAGTACTTC.

The chain couples TRBV5-1 to TRBJ2-7, with 11 nucleotides matching TRBD1. The CDR3 totals 16 residues. CDR1 and CDR2 (germline): SGHRS, YFSETQ. Unmatched junction bases numbered 9, after V lost 4 bases and J lost 3 bases. This CDR3 is CASSLQGQGANYEQYF. The DNA of the CDR3 is TGCGCCAGCAGCCTCCAAGGACAGGGGGCGAACTACGAGCAGTACTTC.

This chain joins TRBV5-1 and TRBJ2-4; 8 nucleotides agree with TRBD2. The length of the CDR3 is 17 residues. With V trimmed by 0 bases and J by 8 bases, 13 bases remained unmatched. Germline CDR1 reads SGHRS; CDR2 reads YFSETQ. Written as DNA, the CDR3 is TGCGCCAGCAGCTTGGAGGGCGGGGGGACCTCCGGCGACATTCAGTACTTC. Translating it yields CASSLEGGGTSGDIQYF.

The chain links TRBV4-3 to TRBJ1-1, with no clear D. The germline gives CDR1 LGHNA, CDR2 YSLEER. Trimming cost V 5 bases and J 1 base, with 8 bases left between them. The CDR3 runs 13 residues. CDR3 amino acids: CASSIEGNTEAFF. The CDR3 DNA sequence: TGCGCCAGCAGCATAGAGGGGAACACTGAAGCTTTCTTT.

The chain couples TRBV11-2 to TRBJ1-1, with D maybe TRBD1 (5 bases). The CDR3 has 14 residues. In germline, CDR1 is SGHAT, CDR2 FQNNGV. V lost 2 bases, J lost 3 bases, and 10 bases lay in between. The CDR3 bases are TGTGCCAGCAGCTTATTAGGGGCGGACACTGAAGCTTTCTTT. This sequence encodes CASSLLGADTEAFF.

The rearrangement joins TRBV7-2 to TRBJ1-4; a weak D match, TRBD1 (5 bases). The CDR3 runs 17 residues. Germline-derived CDR1 and CDR2 are SGHTA and FQGNSA. V was clipped by 5 bases and J by 10 bases, with 26 bases between them. CDR3 DNA: TGTGCCAGCAGCCTAACGGCTGGGGGGGAAGTACAAGGAAAACTGTTTTTT. This gives the protein CASSLTAGGEVQGKLFF.

CDR3 sequence: CASSFGAGSNYEQYF. The CDR3 DNA reads as TGTGCCAGCAGCTTCGGTGCCGGGAGCAACTACGAGCAGTACTTC. This chain uses TRBV5-4 with TRBJ2-7; D might be TRBD2 (6 bases). Per the germline V gene, CDR1 is SGHNT and CDR2 is YYREEE (reference sequence). V lost 2 bases and J 3 bases, leaving 15 bases between the germline ends. CDR3 length equals 15 residues.

A single count supports this clone. This rearrangement joins TRBV7-9 to TRBJ2-3; 10 bases fit TRBD2. The CDR3 sequence is 16 residues long. V gave up 5 bases and J gave up 8 bases; unmatched junction bases: 13. From germline, CDR1 is SEHNR and CDR2 FQNEAQ (reference sequence). CDR3 sequence reads: CASSRLALAGEGTQYF. CDR3 coding DNA: TGTGCCAGCAGCCGTTTGGCCCTAGCGGGGGAGGGTACGCAGTATTTT.